Below are 30 T cell receptor beta chains sequenced from a single sample in a study of T cell responses to AZD1222 COVID-19 vaccine. The table came from immunoSEQ multiplex PCR; TCRdb's copy has only in-frame clones and leaves some out. Among about 120,000 clones, about 93% were seen once, and the ten largest hold 4% to 6%. The material was peripheral blood, obtained 28 days after the second AZD1222 dose. Source of these receptors: an adult who received the AZD1222 COVID-19 vaccine.

This chain joins TRBV5-4 and TRBJ2-7; D unresolved. The CDR3 contains 13 residues. Between the trimmed V and J ends, which lost 3 bases and 3 bases, there was a span of 10 bases. CDR1 and CDR2 (germline): SGHNT, YYREEE (reference sequence). The CDR3 protein is CASSSDKDYEQYF. CDR3 in DNA: TGTGCCAGCAGCTCAGACAAGGACTACGAGCAGTACTTC.

The chain combines TRBV18 with TRBJ1-1; unclear D gene. The CDR3 runs 13 residues. Germline V gene lookup returns CDR1 KGHSH and CDR2 LQKENI. V was pared by 3 bases and J by 8 bases, with 13 bases between. The CDR3 region is CASSPPHTPEAFF. DNA for the CDR3: TGTGCCAGCTCACCCCCACACACTCCAGAAGCTTTCTTT.

The J gene is TRBJ2-7, the V gene TRBV7-2; the match to TRBD1 covers 9 bases. Germline CDR1 reads SGHTA; CDR2 reads FQGNSA. There are 14 residues in the CDR3. J was trimmed by 2 bases and V by 8 bases; bases with no gene match: 7. The CDR3 spells CASGRGQGTYEQYF. For the CDR3, the DNA is TGTGCCAGCGGCCGGGGACAGGGCACCTACGAGCAGTACTTC.

This clone has more than one count but fewer than ten. The V gene is TRBV28, the J gene TRBJ2-3, with no clear D. Germline V CDR1 and CDR2: MDHEN, SYDVKM. CDR3 length equals 14 residues. Between the trimmed V and J ends, which lost 8 bases and 0 bases, there was a span of 12 bases. CDR3 nucleotides: TGTGCCAGCGCCGGCATCTCTAGCACAGATACGCAGTATTTT. As protein: CASAGISSTDTQYF.

With regard to this clone: The same CDR3 can be traced to other DNA sequences in this sample. The gene calls are TRBV7-9 and TRBJ1-6; no definite D call. The V end lost 1 base, the J end lost 9 bases, and 7 bases lay between the germline ends. CDR1 is SEHNR, CDR2 FQNEAQ, per germline (reference sequence). The CDR3 runs to 13 residues. CDR3 nucleotides: TGTGCCAGCAGCTTAGTTCGCGGTTCACCCCTCCACTTT. Protein sequence: CASSLVRGSPLHF.

CDR3 DNA sequence: TGTGCCAGCAGCGTAGTGGGGCTAATGAACACTGAAGCTTTCTTT. Translation: CASSVVGLMNTEAFF. V is TRBV9 and J is TRBJ1-1, with D maybe TRBD1 (5 bases). The V and J ends lost 0 bases and 0 bases respectively, with 9 bases between them. Germline V gene lookup returns CDR1 SGDLS and CDR2 YYNGEE. The CDR3 has 15 amino acids.

The chain is built from TRBV13 and TRBJ1-1, with 9 bases fitting TRBD1. Trimming removed 4 bases from V and 7 bases from J; junction bases left unmatched: 10. The CDR3 loop spans 15 amino acids. Germline CDR1 and CDR2: PRHDT and FYEKMQ (reference sequence). In DNA, the CDR3 is TGTGCCAGCAGCTCCTACAGGGGGCAGGGAGGTGAAGCTTTCTTT. Translation: CASSSYRGQGGEAFF. Using reference TRBV13 and TRBJ1-1 for the parts outside the CDR3, the full variable domain is AAGVIQSPRHLIKEKRETATLKCYPIPRHDTVYWYQQGPGQDPQFLISFYEKMQSDKGSIPDRFSAQQFSDYHSELNMSSLELGDSALYFCASSSYRGQGGEAFFGQGTRLTVV.

CDR3 in DNA: TGTGCCTGGGAGGGGACAGCTAATGAAAAACTGTTTTTT. Translation: CAWEGTANEKLFF. The chain recombines TRBV30 with TRBJ1-4; 7 bases fit TRBD1. The CDR3 has 13 residues. The V gene's germline CDR1 is GTSNPN and CDR2 SVGIG (reference sequence). Trimming cost V 5 bases and J 3 bases; bases outside gene matches: 3.

This clone came up once. The rearrangement uses TRBV7-2 and TRBJ2-7, with TRBD1 identical over 7 bases. CDR3 length: 15 residues. J was trimmed by 3 bases and V by 5 bases; bases with no gene match: 10. Germline CDR1 SGHTA, CDR2 FQGNSA. The CDR3 spells CASSPAVGTVYEQYF. In nucleotides, the CDR3 is TGTGCCAGCAGCCCGGCGGTGGGGACAGTCTACGAGCAGTACTTC.

CDR3 coding DNA: TGTGCCAGCAGTTACTCTAGCGCAGAGCAGTTCTTC. Amino acid sequence: CASSYSSAEQFF. J is TRBJ2-1 and V is TRBV6-5; D may be TRBD2 (5 bases). Germline V gene data show CDR1 as MNHEY and CDR2 as SVGAGI. V gave up 0 bases and J gave up 10 bases, with 7 bases separating them. This CDR3 is 12 amino acids long.

The J gene is TRBJ2-2, the V gene TRBV14; TRBD2 is a possible D gene (6 bases). Germline CDR1 SGHDN, CDR2 FVKESK. This CDR3 contains 16 residues. V was pared by 5 bases and J by 1 base, with 14 bases between. In DNA form, the CDR3 reads TGTGCCAGCAGCAAGTGGCAGGGAGGGAACACCGGGGAGCTGTTTTTT. Its protein product is CASSKWQGGNTGELFF.

This clone has just one count. The rearrangement links TRBV14 to TRBJ2-6; D uncertain. CDR3 length: 13 residues. Germline loops: CDR1 SGHDN, CDR2 FVKESK. The V gene lost 2 bases and the J gene lost 1 base, with 0 bases spanning the gap. CDR3 sequence: CASSQSGANVLTF. CDR3 in DNA: TGTGCCAGCAGCCAATCTGGGGCCAACGTCCTGACTTTC.

This clone was seen only a few times. The CDR3 region is CASSLGAGGKGYEQYF. CDR3 DNA sequence: TGTGCCAGCAGCTTAGGGGCAGGGGGTAAGGGGTACGAGCAGTACTTC. The chain carries TRBV7-6 and TRBJ2-7; 7 bases map to TRBD1. Per germline, CDR1 SGHVS and CDR2 FNYEAQ. V dropped 1 base and J dropped 4; count of bases not matched to a gene: 10. This CDR3 has 16 residues.

In its sample, this clone was seen once. It is likely a read error, because the conserved phenylalanine at the end of the CDR3 is missing. The DNA is left out, because the CDR3 cannot be placed on it with certainty; the CDR3 is given as TCRdb lists it. The V and J genes are TRBV2 and TRBJ2-7; the D call in the table, TRBD2, was not verified against the DNA. The germline V gene encodes CDR1 SNHLY and CDR2 FYNNEI. The CDR3 region is 13 residues in length, termini included. Here the CDR3 reads CASSEAPGLAGVL.

The chain's CDR3 is CASSHGQAQHF. The CDR3 DNA is TGTGCCAGCAGTCACGGACAGGCCCAGCATTTT. The chain combines TRBV12-3 or TRBV12-4 with TRBJ1-5; TRBD1 matches at 7 bases. J lost 11 bases, V lost 5 bases, and 3 bases had no gene match. The CDR3 is 11 amino acids.

The chain links TRBV7-9 to TRBJ1-1; TRBD1 might be the D (6 bases). The germline V and J ends were trimmed by 5 bases and 5 bases, with 15 bases remaining between them. CDR1 is SEHNR and CDR2 is FQNEAQ in the germline V gene (reference sequence). The CDR3 sequence is 14 residues long. Here the CDR3 reads CASSRWDRGTEAFF. In DNA, the CDR3 is TGTGCCAGCAGCCGGTGGGATAGGGGGACTGAAGCTTTCTTT.

CDR3 DNA sequence: TGTGCCAGCTCACCAGGAGGGGCTGGAACTGAAGCTTTCTTT. Residues: CASSPGGAGTEAFF. This sequence joins TRBV18 and TRBJ1-1; D might be TRBD1 (5 bases). Germline values: CDR1 KGHSH, CDR2 LQKENI. This CDR3 spans 14 amino acids. V was clipped by 2 bases and J by 5 bases, with 12 bases between them.

The chain carries TRBV5-4 and TRBJ2-7, with a tentative D call TRBD2 (6 bases). The CDR3 has 13 amino acids. Germline lookup yields CDR1 SGHNT and CDR2 YYREEE (reference sequence). V lost 4 bases to trimming and J lost 5 bases, with 13 bases between them. The CDR3 is CASSGGGSDEQYF. CDR3 DNA sequence: TGTGCCAGCAGCGGTGGGGGGAGTGACGAGCAGTACTTC. Full variable domain (remainder filled in from reference TRBV5-4 and TRBJ2-7): ETGVTQSPTHLIKTRGQQVTLRCSSQSGHNTVSWYQQALGQGPQFIFQYYREEENGRGNFPPRFSGLQFPNYSSELNVNALELDDSALYLCASSGGGSDEQYFGPGTRLTVT.

V usage is TRBV13 and J usage is TRBJ1-3, with 7 nucleotides matching TRBD1. The CDR3 consists of 17 residues. Germline-derived CDR1 and CDR2 are PRHDT and FYEKMQ (reference sequence). V shed 1 base, J shed 4 bases, and the junction held 10 bases outside the gene matches. DNA for the CDR3: TGTGCCAGCAGCTTAGAGAGGAGGGGGCCATGCGGAAACACCATATATTTT. Translating gives CASSLERRGPCGNTIYF.

This chain connects TRBV15 to TRBJ1-6; 11 nucleotides agree with TRBD1. Germline CDR1 LNHNV, CDR2 YYDKDF (reference sequence). V dropped 2 bases and J dropped 7; count of bases not matched to a gene: 1. The CDR3 runs 15 residues. The CDR3 region is CATSRWTGGNSPLHF. CDR3 DNA sequence: TGTGCCACCAGCAGATGGACAGGGGGCAATTCACCCCTCCACTTT.

The V and J genes are TRBV27 and TRBJ2-1; 7 nucleotides line up with TRBD2. V was clipped by 1 base and J by 6 bases; unmatched bases: 6. The germline V gene encodes CDR1 MNHEY and CDR2 SMNVEV (reference sequence). The CDR3 has 15 amino acids. CDR3 protein: CASSLWGRASNEQFF. The CDR3 nucleotides read TGTGCCAGCAGTTTATGGGGGAGGGCCTCCAATGAGCAGTTCTTC.

The V gene is TRBV4-2, the J gene TRBJ1-1, with TRBD1 matching over 7 bases. Trimming removed 1 base from V and 1 base from J; junction bases left unmatched: 3. The CDR3 has 15 residues. Germline values: CDR1 LGHNA, CDR2 YNFKEQ. The CDR3 nucleotides read TGTGCCAGCAGCCAAGTCCAGGGGGGGAACACTGAAGCTTTCTTT. Protein sequence: CASSQVQGGNTEAFF.

The chain joins TRBV9 to TRBJ1-2; TRBD1 aligns across 7 bases. Trimming at V came to 6 bases and at J to 4 bases, leaving 15 bases not matched to a gene. Looked up from germline, CDR1 is SGDLS and CDR2 is YYNGEE. This CDR3 contains 16 residues. CDR3 nucleotide sequence: TGTGCCAGCACCCTAAAGGAGGGACAGTCCCCCTATGGCTACACCTTC. It codes for CASTLKEGQSPYGYTF.

This chain connects TRBV4-2 to TRBJ1-2; weak D call: TRBD1 (6 bases). Trimming removed 3 bases at V and 8 bases at J, with 19 bases between. The CDR3 is made up of 15 amino acids. Germline V gene data show CDR1 as LGHNA and CDR2 as YNFKEQ. CDR3 sequence (DNA): TGTGCCAGCAGCCAGACGGGGACATCGGGCGGCGGCTACACCTTC. Amino acid sequence: CASSQTGTSGGGYTF.

This chain uses TRBV5-1 with TRBJ1-2, with TRBD1 matching 8 bases. This CDR3 is 15 amino acids long. With V trimmed by 4 bases and J by 2 bases, 7 bases remained unmatched. Germline V gives CDR1 SGHRS, CDR2 YFSETQ. The CDR3 bases are TGCGCCAGCAGCCTTTCGACAGGGGCCAACTATGGCTACACCTTC. Its translation: CASSLSTGANYGYTF.

V and J are TRBV21-1 and TRBJ2-3; the table's D call, TRBD2, has no DNA check behind it. TRBV21-1 is a pseudogene locus. There are 15 residues in the CDR3. CDR3 residues: CASIRYSGYTDTQYF. The CDR3 region has the DNA TGTGCCAGCATTCGCTATAGCGGGTACACAGATACGCAGTATTTT.

The CDR3 DNA is TGTGCCAGCATGACCGGGACTTTCTCCTACGAGCAGTACTTC. This translates into CASMTGTFSYEQYF. The rearrangement joins TRBV28 to TRBJ2-7; possible D gene TRBD2, 6 bases. Germline V gene data show CDR1 as MDHEN and CDR2 as SYDVKM. V lost 7 bases and J lost 0, with 13 bases in between. This CDR3 is built from 14 residues.

This clone was picked up one time. The gene calls are TRBV5-1 and TRBJ2-2; D remains ambiguous. Trimming took 1 base from V and 7 from J, leaving 5 bases between them. The CDR3 sequence is 12 residues long. Germline loops: CDR1 SGHRS, CDR2 YFSETQ. The CDR3 bases are TGCGCCAGCAGCTTGCCGGGCGGGGAGCTGTTTTTT. Its protein is CASSLPGGELFF.

J is TRBJ1-1 and V is TRBV23-1; TRBD1 aligns across 9 bases. TRBV23-1 is reported as an ORF; its role is uncertain. The ends lost 9 bases at V and 10 bases at J; junction bases unmatched: 6. The CDR3 consists of 11 residues. This chain's CDR3 is CARQGASAAFF. DNA for the CDR3: TGCGCCAGACAGGGGGCTTCGGCAGCTTTCTTT.

CDR3 loop: CASSRDSLSKNIQYF. CDR3 DNA sequence: TGTGCCAGTAGTAGGGACAGTCTTAGCAAAAACATTCAGTACTTC. The rearrangement joins TRBV19 to TRBJ2-4; the match to TRBD1 covers 7 bases. Per the germline V gene, CDR1 is LNHDA and CDR2 is SQIVND (reference sequence). The CDR3 is 15 residues long. J lost 3 bases, V lost 4 bases, and 6 bases had no gene match.